The entry that follows covers one T cell receptor (beta chain) sequence. V gave up 0 bases and J gave up 0 bases, with 9 bases separating them. Germline CDR1 reads MNHNS; CDR2 reads SASEGT. CDR3 length: 16 residues. Original analysis: ImmunoSEQ output lacked quality scores and full-length reads, limiting matched filtering. Produced via immunoSEQ multiplex PCR; TCRdb's table is partial and in-frame only. That table is the source of V, J and clone size, and D and trimming were worked out from the DNA. The table includes about a million clones, approximately 68% detected once. The sample comes from a study of shared clonotypes between healthy human individuals.

Material: memory CD4+ T cells sorted from blood. The subset denotes: CD45RA-negative fraction. The source of this sequence is a young man in good health. The chain has TRBV6-1 and TRBJ2-1, with D unresolved. CDR3 DNA: TGTGCCAGCAGTGAAGCGTCAGTTGGCTCCTACAATGAGCAGTTCTTC. Translating it yields CASSEASVGSYNEQFF.